This T cell receptor beta chain emerged from a study of cytomegalovirus exposure and HLA in healthy donors (dated by TCRdb to about 2017). Broadly, across the study: In an earlier analysis of roughly 500 of the donors, 250 to 350 Gb of sequence data and 117 million unique TCR beta sequences from 150 million to 200 million T cells were reported. An early release covering 550 to 650 HLA-typed donors comprised 300 to 350 gigabases of sequencing data and around 85 million unique TCR sequences. Of the 350 to 400 genotyped donors, 65% to 90% fell in the genetic ancestry cluster associated with self-reported Caucasian donors. The aim of the study was to test whether cataloging public T cell receptors could identify signatures of past pathogen exposure. The T cell repertoires of some 700 subjects were profiled by immunosequencing and related to cytomegalovirus serostatus. A separate validation cohort of over 95 different subjects was used in addition to the roughly 700-subject first cohort. To predict cytomegalovirus infection status, the study brought together high-throughput TCR immunosequencing, statistical association of individual TCRs with disease status, and machine learning. To study patterns of TCR occurrence, a later analysis re-analyzed previously published TCR beta repertoires from around 670 donors and added high-resolution HLA genotyping. The later analysis used no new phenotypic data to find candidate immune exposures, relying instead on TCR beta sequences and their occurrence across donors. To decide whether each TCR beta V gene segment behaved as functional or pseudogenic, an earlier analysis of approximately 620 of the donors relied on high-throughput TCR beta sequencing. Donor age, sex, ethnicity and CMV serostatus were compiled alongside the repertoire data. A later genetic analysis used genome-wide SNP genotypes for about 65% of the 666 donors, treating that subset as a discovery cohort. All discovery cohort repertoires had been generated using a single sequencing platform. HLA typing included class I and class II loci at four-digit resolution. The number of donors typed differed by locus, with roughly 629-640 for A, B, C, DRB1 and DQB1, 522 for DQA1, approximately 570 for DPA1, and some 440 for DPB1. Five DR-DQ haplotypes were treated as single units for association and clustering because of strong linkage in the cohort. On average, around 240,000 unique TCR beta nucleotide sequences were sequenced per donor among 398 genotyped donors of the cohort, with roughly 19% of those sequences being non-productive. Paper-wide results and their limitations: Compared with equally common non-associated chains, HLA-associated TCR beta chains in a later analysis were more clonally expanded and had lower generation probabilities. The cohort was sequenced for TCR beta chains only, and without alpha or paired-chain data the features that could be detected were limited. The study gave a list of 150 to 200 TCR beta chains associated with cytomegalovirus. Because HLA typing was unavailable for some donors at each locus, only the typed subset was used in association tests. It was suggested by the authors that the approach could potentially be generalized to other disease states and immunological phenotypes. Some IMGT-functional V segments, including TRBV6-2 and TRBV6-3, could not be told apart with the 87-base-pair reads, so those segments were excluded. Most CMV-associated TCR beta chains appeared to be HLA-restricted in a later analysis, and the HLA associations seemed to be driven largely by CMV exposure. Several of the top co-occurrence clusters appeared to be linked to parvovirus B19, influenza, CMV and Epstein-Barr virus, according to a later analysis. Immune exposure information for the cohort was limited to CMV serostatus. Compared with the roughly 670-donor mean, donors in an Asian-associated ancestry cluster had fewer N-insertions in productive TCRs, according to a later genetic analysis. Strong co-occurrence of HLA alleles, especially DR and DQ, made assigning TCR associations to individual alleles difficult. An earlier analysis of approximately 540 of the donors showed that most TCR beta V segments appeared in productive rearrangements either about 87% or about 30% of the time, which broadly matched IMGT annotations. Most TCR sequences were observed very rarely across donors, whereas some public TCRs were present in many individuals. A cluster of highly shared sequence variants was judged likely to be a technical artifact of the sequencing pipeline. An association between a missense DCLRE1C variant and V-gene and J-gene trimming of TCR beta chains was found in a later genetic analysis and replicated in an independent cohort. A later analysis associated about 18,000 TCR beta sequences with specific HLA alleles at a false discovery rate of 0.05. Three of the identified cytomegalovirus-associated TCR beta chains were confirmed in vitro to be specific for cytomegalovirus antigens. In a later analysis, TCR association rates were found to vary across HLA loci, with the most associated TCRs seen for DRB1 alleles and the fewest for HLA-C alleles. Some 15 rarely observed V segments, including chromosome 9 orphons, were excluded from the earlier analysis of almost 600 of the donors because counts were too low. A further reported finding was that TCR beta sequences accurately predicted the HLA-A and HLA-B alleles for most subjects in the first cohort. Correlated functional status among segregating V segments might reflect linkage disequilibrium, but an unknown experimental factor could not be ruled out. The classifier was reported to diagnose cytomegalovirus status with high specificity and sensitivity in both the original and validation cohorts. Sequencing depth was assumed to be roughly uniform across donors in the presence/absence analyses, though that assumption may not hold.

Comment on this clone: Its target antigen remains unknown. Base qualities are not at hand, and no much larger clone is one base apart.

The library was produced with the immunoSEQ multiplex PCR assay. A mixture of 60 forward primers for TCR Vbeta segments and 13 reverse primers for TCR Jbeta segments was used in the multiplex PCR. The CDR3 region of rearranged TCR beta genes was amplified from genomic DNA by a multiplex PCR assay. The Illumina HiSeq System was used to sequence the amplified TCR beta libraries as 87-base-pair reads. The original pipeline was this. Across the roughly 670 repertoires, a later analysis counted 75 million to 90 million unique TCR beta chains, 9 million to 14 million of which were shared by at least two donors. Raw reads were error-corrected and collapsed into unique sequences by a nearest-neighbor algorithm in which closely related sequences were merged to remove PCR and sequencing errors. To assign V, D and J gene segments, CDR3 sequences were aligned to IMGT reference sequences. Each retained sequence needed at least a six-nucleotide match to both a V gene segment and a J gene segment. Rearrangements were classified as productive when the CDR3 lacked stop codons and remained in frame with V and J, and all other rearrangements were classified as non-productive. CDR3 was defined by IMGT convention, running from the second conserved V-encoded cysteine to the conserved J-encoded phenylalanine. The earlier analysis of more than 450 of the donors excluded sequences that lacked an unambiguous match to a single V gene segment. In an earlier analysis of several hundred of the donors, V segments were called functional above 56.7% productive rearrangements and were called segregating when the between-donor standard deviation exceeded 5%. A statistical classification framework was built to diagnose cytomegalovirus status from the catalog of TCR beta chain sequences. In a later analysis, TCR nucleotide sequences were compared against IMGT/GENE-DB human TR gene sequences so that V and J genes could be assigned. Using the TCRdist pipeline, a later analysis assigned CDR3 sequences along with most-parsimonious VDJ recombination scenarios. In a later analysis, each TCR beta chain was defined by its CDR3 amino acid sequence together with its V-gene family, and reads without a unique V-gene family were excluded. A later analysis removed 592 highly shared, low-generation-probability nucleotide sequences to deal with suspected cross-contamination and a sequencing artifact. In a later analysis, a clonal expansion index was calculated for each public chain from normalized within-repertoire ranks of inferred template counts. In a later analysis, generation probabilities were computed with a VDJ recombination model fitted to out-of-frame rearrangements, and the resulting probabilities were checked against IGoR. Hypergeometric tests were used in a later analysis to score TCR-TCR, TCR-HLA and TCR-CMV co-occurrence, with a repertoire-size bias correction applied to the TCR pairs. To estimate false discovery rates, a later analysis permuted the HLA or CMV assignments 20 times. In a later analysis, co-occurring TCRs were grouped using DBSCAN, and TCRdist sequence similarity was added for clustering within HLA-allele-positive subsets. Repertoires with fewer than 30,000 or more than 120,000 public chains were left out of co-occurrence clustering, as were about five repertoires with anomalous nucleotide sharing. TCRdb mirrors the immuneACCESS table, restricted to in-frame sequences. Some clones are absent from its copies; in checked studies, under half trace to an unresolved V gene, and the reason for the others is unknown. V and J calls and clone size are copied from that table; D and trimming were computed from the DNA. The sample profile shows 110,000 or so clones; about three quarters of them were found once. The top ten hold over 7% of the sample.

The cohort comprised 670 or so healthy bone marrow donors. At the time of sampling, every cohort member was nominally healthy, though immune exposures that went unrecorded were likely present. The donor tested CMV seropositive and was one of the 289 seropositive cohort members. A peripheral blood sample was provided by each donor, and peripheral blood mononuclear cells were used for TCR beta sequencing. The Qiagen DNeasy Blood Extraction Kit was used to extract genomic DNA from the blood cell samples. The germline V gene sets CDR1 to SNHLY and CDR2 to FYNNEI. The trim is 5 bases for V and 4 bases for J, with a gap of 8 bases between the germline ends. The CDR3 starts with the cysteine, ends with the phenylalanine, and has 12 residues. The retained sequence is limited to the CDR3, 36 bases, with the frame set at the first base.

The V and J genes are TRBV2 and TRBJ1-1; the D gene assignment is ambiguous. Sequencing was performed on PBMCs. This TCR derives from a woman between 35 and 50 years old in good health and CMV-seropositive. This receptor carries the CDR3 CASSILRTEAFF. The nucleotide sequence is given as TGTGCCAGCAGTATTCTACGCACTGAAGCTTTCTTT. With the portions outside the CDR3 filled from the reference TRBV2 and TRBJ1-1 genes, the complete variable region becomes EPEVTQTPSHQVTQMGQEVILRCVPISNHLYFYWYRQILGQKVEFLVSFYNNEISEKSEIFDDQFSVERPDGSNFTLKIRSTKLEDSAMYFCASSILRTEAFFGQGTRLTVV.